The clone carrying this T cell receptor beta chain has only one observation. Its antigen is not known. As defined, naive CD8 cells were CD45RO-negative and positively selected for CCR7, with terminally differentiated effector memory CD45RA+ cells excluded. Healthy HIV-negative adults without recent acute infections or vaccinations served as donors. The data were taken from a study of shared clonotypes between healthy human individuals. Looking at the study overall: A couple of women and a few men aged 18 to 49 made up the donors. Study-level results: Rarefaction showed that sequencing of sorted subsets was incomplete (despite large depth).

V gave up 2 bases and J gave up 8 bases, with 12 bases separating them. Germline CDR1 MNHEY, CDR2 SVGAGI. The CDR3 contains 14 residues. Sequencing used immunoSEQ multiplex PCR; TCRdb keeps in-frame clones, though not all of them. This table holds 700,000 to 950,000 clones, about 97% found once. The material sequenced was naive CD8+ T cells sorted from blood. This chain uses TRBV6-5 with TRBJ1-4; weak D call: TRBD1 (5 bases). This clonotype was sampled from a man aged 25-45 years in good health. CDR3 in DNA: TGTGCCAGCAGTTACGTTGCAGGGAGCGAAAAACTGTTTTTT. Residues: CASSYVAGSEKLFF.